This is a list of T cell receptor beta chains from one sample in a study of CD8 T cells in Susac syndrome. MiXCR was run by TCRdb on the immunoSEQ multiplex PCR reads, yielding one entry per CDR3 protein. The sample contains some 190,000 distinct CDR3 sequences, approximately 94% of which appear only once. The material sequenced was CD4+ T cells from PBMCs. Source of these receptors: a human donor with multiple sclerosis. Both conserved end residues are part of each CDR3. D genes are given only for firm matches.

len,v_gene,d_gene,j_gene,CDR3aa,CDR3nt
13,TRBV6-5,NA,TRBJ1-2,CASSSTGYLGYTF,TGTGCCAGCAGTTCCACAGGGTATCTTGGCTACACCTTC
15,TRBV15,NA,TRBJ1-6,CATSRDGRGNSPLHF,TGTGCCACCAGCAGAGATGGTCGCGGAAATTCACCCCTCCACTTT
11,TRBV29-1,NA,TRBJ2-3,CSVDAGDTQYF,TGCAGCGTTGATGCCGGAGATACGCAGTATTTT
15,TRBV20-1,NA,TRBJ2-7,CSARDEGPGSYEQYF,TGCAGTGCTAGAGATGAGGGACCAGGGTCCTACGAGCAGTACTTC
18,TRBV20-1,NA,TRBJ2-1,CSARDPGIGGTGLHEQFF,TGCAGTGCTAGAGATCCCGGGATCGGGGGAACAGGGTTACATGAGCAGTTCTTC
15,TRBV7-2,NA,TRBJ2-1,CASSRRYFGYNEQFF,TGTGCCAGCAGCCGTAGGTATTTCGGGTACAATGAGCAGTTCTTC
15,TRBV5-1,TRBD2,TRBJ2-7,CASSVEGSGAYEQYF,TGCGCCAGCAGCGTGGAGGGCAGCGGGGCCTACGAGCAGTACTTC
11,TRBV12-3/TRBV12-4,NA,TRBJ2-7,CASRTTGEQYF,TGTGCCAGCCGGACCACGGGGGAGCAGTACTTC
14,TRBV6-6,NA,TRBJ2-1,CASRGGGGYNEQFF,TGTGCCAGCAGGGGGGGAGGGGGCTACAATGAGCAGTTCTTC
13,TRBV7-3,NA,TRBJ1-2,CASSLLDRYGYTF,TGTGCCAGCAGCTTGTTAGACCGCTATGGCTACACCTTC
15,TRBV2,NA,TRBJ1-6,CASSSPGAKGSPLHF,TGTGCCAGCAGCTCACCGGGAGCCAAGGGATCACCCCTCCACTTT